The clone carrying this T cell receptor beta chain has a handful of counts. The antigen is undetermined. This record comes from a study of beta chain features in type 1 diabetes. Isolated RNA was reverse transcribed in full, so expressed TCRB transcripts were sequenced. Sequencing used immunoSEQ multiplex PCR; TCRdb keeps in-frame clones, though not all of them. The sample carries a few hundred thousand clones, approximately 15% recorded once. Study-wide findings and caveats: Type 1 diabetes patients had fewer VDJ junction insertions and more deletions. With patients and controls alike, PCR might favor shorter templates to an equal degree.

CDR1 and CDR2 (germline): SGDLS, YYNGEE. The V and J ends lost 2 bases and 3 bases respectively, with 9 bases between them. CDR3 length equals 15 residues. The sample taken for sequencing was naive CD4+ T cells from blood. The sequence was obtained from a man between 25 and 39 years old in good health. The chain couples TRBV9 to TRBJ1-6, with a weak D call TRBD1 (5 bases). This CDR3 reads CASSVGAIYNSPLHF. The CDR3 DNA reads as TGTGCCAGCAGCGTTGGGGCTATCTATAATTCACCCCTCCACTTT.